This T cell receptor (beta chain) was sequenced in a study of memory CD4+ T cells and cytomegalovirus serostatus. About the research overall: This sample comes from healthy Belgian adults, several CMV seropositive, 24 seronegative.

V was clipped by 0 bases and J by 8 bases, with 10 bases between them. CDR3 size: 13 residues. Germline lookup yields CDR1 SGHNT and CDR2 YYREEE (reference sequence). Single viable CD3+CD4+CD8-CD45RO+ cells were sorted as the memory CD4+ T cells. Serum IgG to CMV pp150, pp28, p38 and p52 defined serostatus. The study, taken as a whole, reports: Repertoires predicted CMV serostatus with median bootstrapped AUC of about 0.95.

With regard to this clone: Antigen: not known.

Original analysis: After removing out-of-frame reads, 2.3 million or so distinct TCRbeta sequences remained. Generated by immunoSEQ multiplex PCR, the TCRdb table keeps only in-frame clones and is missing some. V, J and clone size reflect that table, while D and trimming were determined from the DNA. The table has about 50,000 clones, under 80% seen once. The chain carries TRBV5-4 and TRBJ2-3; no definite D call. The specimen was memory CD4+ T cells from blood. The receptor was isolated from an adult in good health and CMV-seronegative. The CDR3 DNA follows: TGTGCCAGCAGCTTGGAAGGCCCCGGTACGCAGTATTTT. Protein sequence: CASSLEGPGTQYF. Full variable domain (remainder filled in from reference TRBV5-4 and TRBJ2-3): ETGVTQSPTHLIKTRGQQVTLRCSSQSGHNTVSWYQQALGQGPQFIFQYYREEENGRGNFPPRFSGLQFPNYSSELNVNALELDDSALYLCASSLEGPGTQYFGPGTRLTVL.